This T cell receptor beta chain stems from a study of blood T cell repertoires in COVID-19. The V and J ends lost 5 bases and 7 bases, in that order; junction bases with no gene match: 3. Germline CDR1 MNHEY, CDR2 SVGAGI. The CDR3 is 13 residues long. Measured with immunoSEQ multiplex PCR; TCRdb has only the in-frame clones, and not every one. Counted here are 200,000 to 250,000 clones, about 90% occurring once; the ten biggest clones make up approximately 1.2%. The TCR was taken from a man aged 25-45 years with acute or convalescent COVID-19. The chain links TRBV6-5 to TRBJ1-4; TRBD1 matches 8 bases. The material sequenced was peripheral blood. CDR3 loop: CASSRTGFEKLFF. The CDR3 coding sequence is TGTGCCAGCAGTCGGACAGGGTTTGAAAAACTGTTTTTT.